The entry below describes one T cell receptor beta chain. CDR1 is GTSNPN, CDR2 SVGIG, per germline (reference sequence). The CDR3 extends over 13 amino acids. With V trimmed by 2 bases and J by 5 bases, 4 bases remained unmatched. The sample comes from a study of blood T cell repertoires in COVID-19. Whole-study context: Sites in the United States, Italy and Spain provided acute and convalescent COVID-19 samples. Sources were T cells, B-cell-depleted T cells, or PBMCs; the material itself was cDNA or gDNA.

In the authors' workflow: For nucleated cells, counts were estimated from reference gene primer amplification. Clones were sequenced by immunoSEQ multiplex PCR, and TCRdb holds only the in-frame ones, with some missing. V and J calls and clone size are as listed in that table; D and trimming were resolved from the DNA. This sample yields roughly 54,000 clones, of which just over 85% are seen a single time; under 30% belongs to the top ten. The sequencing sample was made of peripheral blood. The chain recombines TRBV30 with TRBJ1-1, with 8 bases matching TRBD1. The origin of this receptor is a human donor in a cohort sampled during active COVID-19. The CDR3 nucleotides are TGTGCCTGGAGTCAACAGGGGGGGACTGAAGCTTTCTTT. Amino acids: CAWSQQGGTEAFF.